This T cell receptor (beta chain) was captured by sequencing in a study of T cell responses to AZD1222 COVID-19 vaccine. Study observations and caveats: Repertoires were collected only later (after the peak T cell response had occurred).

This table comes from immunoSEQ multiplex PCR, and its TCRdb copy is limited to in-frame clones, with some not included. The table includes over 150,000 clones, approximately 90% detected once. V shed 0 bases and J shed 6 bases, with 11 bases lying between them. The CDR3 is made up of 14 amino acids. The germline V gene encodes CDR1 LNHDA and CDR2 SQIVND (reference sequence). With regard to this clone: No antigen is known for it.

This sequence originates from an adult who received the AZD1222 COVID-19 vaccine. J is TRBJ1-1 and V is TRBV19, with D possibly matching TRBD1 (6 bases). Source: peripheral blood, taken 28 days after the second AZD1222 dose. Here the CDR3 reads CASSIELGAPEAFF. CDR3 nucleotide sequence: TGTGCCAGTAGTATAGAGTTGGGGGCCCCTGAAGCTTTCTTT.